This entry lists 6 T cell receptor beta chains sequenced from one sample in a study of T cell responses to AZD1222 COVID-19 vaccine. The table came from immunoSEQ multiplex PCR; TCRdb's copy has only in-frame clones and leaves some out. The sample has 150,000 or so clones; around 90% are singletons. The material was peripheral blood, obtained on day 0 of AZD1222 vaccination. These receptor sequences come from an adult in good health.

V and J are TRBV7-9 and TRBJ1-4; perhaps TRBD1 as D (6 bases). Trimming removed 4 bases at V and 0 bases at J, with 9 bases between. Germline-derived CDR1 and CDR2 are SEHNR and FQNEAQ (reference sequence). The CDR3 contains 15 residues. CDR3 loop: CASSSRGPTNEKLFF. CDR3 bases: TGTGCCAGCAGCTCCCGGGGGCCAACTAATGAAAAACTGTTTTTT.

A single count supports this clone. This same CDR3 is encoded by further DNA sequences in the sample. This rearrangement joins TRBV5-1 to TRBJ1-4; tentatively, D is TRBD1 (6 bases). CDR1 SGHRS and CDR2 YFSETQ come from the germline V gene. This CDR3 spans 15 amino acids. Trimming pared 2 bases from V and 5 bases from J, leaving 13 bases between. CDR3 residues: CASSFSGATNEKLFF. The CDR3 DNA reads TGCGCCAGCAGCTTCTCGGGGGCGACAAATGAAAAACTGTTTTTT. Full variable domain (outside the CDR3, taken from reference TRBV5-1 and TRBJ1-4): KAGVTQTPRYLIKTRGQQVTLSCSPISGHRSVSWYQQTPGQGLQFLFEYFSETQRNKGNFPGRFSGRQFSNSRSEMNVSTLELGDSALYLCASSFSGATNEKLFFGSGTQLSVL.

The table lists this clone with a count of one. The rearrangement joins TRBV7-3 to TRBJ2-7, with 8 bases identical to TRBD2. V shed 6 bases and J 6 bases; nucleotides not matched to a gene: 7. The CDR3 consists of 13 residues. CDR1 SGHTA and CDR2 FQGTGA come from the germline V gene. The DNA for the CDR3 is TGTGCCAGCAGTCCCTTTCGGGGGGGCGAGCAGTACTTC. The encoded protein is CASSPFRGGEQYF.

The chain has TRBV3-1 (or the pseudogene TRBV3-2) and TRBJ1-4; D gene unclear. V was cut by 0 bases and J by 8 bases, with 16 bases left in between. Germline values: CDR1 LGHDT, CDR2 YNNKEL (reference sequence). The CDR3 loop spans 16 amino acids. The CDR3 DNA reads TGTGCCAGCAGCCAAGAAGCCGGACCTCGCGTAGAAAAACTGTTTTTT. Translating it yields CASSQEAGPRVEKLFF.

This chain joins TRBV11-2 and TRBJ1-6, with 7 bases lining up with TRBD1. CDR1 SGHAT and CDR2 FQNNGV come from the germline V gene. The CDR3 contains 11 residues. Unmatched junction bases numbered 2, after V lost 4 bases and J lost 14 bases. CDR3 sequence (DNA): TGTGCCAGCAGCTCGGGACAGACCCTCCACTTT. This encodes CASSSGQTLHF.

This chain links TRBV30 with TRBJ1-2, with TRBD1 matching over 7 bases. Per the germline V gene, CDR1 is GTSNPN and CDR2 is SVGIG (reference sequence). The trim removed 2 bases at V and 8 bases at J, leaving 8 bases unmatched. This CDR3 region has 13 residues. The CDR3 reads CAWSTSGGKGYTF. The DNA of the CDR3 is TGTGCCTGGAGTACCTCAGGGGGTAAAGGCTACACCTTC.